The 7 T cell receptor beta chains below all came from one sample that was sequenced in a study of low-dose radiotherapy and immunotherapy resistance in tumors (dated by TCRdb to between 2021 and 2024). The instrument was an Illumina HiSeq 2500. A roughly 20-cycle PCR with Phusion amplified the TCRs, pairing a constant-region primer with the adapter that was attached to the V primers. The public reads were reprocessed in TCRdb via fastp at Q25 and MiXCR, keeping in-frame beta chains. Each entry is one CDR3 protein sequence, shown with its most common DNA and genes. The sample table holds about 52,000 distinct CDR3 sequences, of which around 34% were seen once. Under 8.5% of the sample is taken by the ten largest. According to the study, the label for this sample's time point signals: after trial treatment. The intended sense of this specimen's treatment or condition label: LDRT plus nivolumab, ipilimumab, low-dose cyclophosphamide and aspirin (RACIN trial).

The material was PBMCs, obtained after low-dose radiotherapy plus immunotherapy. These receptors were collected from a male donor with rectosigmoid adenocarcinoma.

This clonotype was recorded at least ten times. This chain links TRBV7-8 with TRBJ2-2; D unresolved. Trimming took off 4 bases at V and 2 bases at J, with 11 bases between the two ends. CDR3 size: 15 residues. Germline CDR1 SGHVS, CDR2 FQNEAQ. This CDR3 is CASSSQPFNTGELFF. CDR3 coding DNA: TGTGCCAGCAGCTCTCAACCATTTAACACCGGGGAGCTGTTTTTT.

Turning to this clonotype: This sequence is one base from a far larger clone and is likely a read error. The V and J genes are TRBV6-5 and TRBJ2-2, with unresolved D. The CDR3 runs to 16 residues. CDR1 and CDR2 from the germline V gene are MNHEY and SVGAGI. V lost 2 bases, J lost 4 bases, and 14 bases lay in between. This chain's CDR3 is CASSYEGRSSTGELFF. In DNA form, the CDR3 reads TGTGCCAGCAGTTACGAAGGACGCTCGAGCACCGGGGAGCTGTTTTTT.

This clonotype appeared a single time. It is likely a read error: a sequence one base away is far more abundant. The V and J genes are TRBV6-8 and TRBJ2-1, with D perhaps matching TRBD2 (5 bases). V was clipped by 10 bases and J by 8 bases, with 24 bases between them. In germline, CDR1 is MNHGY, CDR2 SAAAGT. The CDR3 totals 15 residues. As DNA, the CDR3 is TGTGCCACCAGCGGCCGGACCCAGGTTTACGATGAGCAGTTCTTC. This translates into CATSGRTQVYDEQFF.

This clonotype was detected only once. This chain uses TRBV12-3 or TRBV12-4 with TRBJ1-4; a possible D gene is TRBD1 (6 bases). The CDR3 is 14 residues long. Trimming removed 8 bases from V and 8 bases from J, with 18 bases in between. The CDR3 DNA reads TGTGCCAGCCGGAATGAGGATCAGGGGGAAAAACTGTTTTTT. It yields the protein CASRNEDQGEKLFF.

Of note for this clonotype: One end of the junction fails to match germline, which may point to a read error. The chain employs TRBV5-3 and TRBJ2-5; D unresolved. TRBV5-3 is annotated as an ORF whose role is uncertain. This CDR3 has 13 residues. CDR3 DNA sequence: TGTGCCAGCAGCTTGGGATCAGGAAAGACCCAGTACTTC. This sequence encodes CASSLGSGKTQYF.

Note on this clonotype: This sequence is one base from a far larger clone and is likely a read error. This chain connects TRBV6-1 to TRBJ1-6; 8 nucleotides align to TRBD1. The CDR3 runs to 15 residues. CDR1 MNHNS and CDR2 SASEGT come from the germline V gene. The V and J ends lost 5 bases and 7 bases, in that order; junction bases with no gene match: 7. The CDR3 here is CASSPGQGSNSPLHF. CDR3 nucleotides: TGTGCCAGCAGTCCCGGACAGGGAAGCAATTCACCCCTCCACTTT.

The chain recombines TRBV5-1 with TRBJ2-1, with 11 bases lining up with TRBD2. Germline CDR1 reads SGHRS; CDR2 reads YFSETQ. The CDR3 has 16 residues. V was clipped by 2 bases and J by 4 bases; unmatched bases: 5. As DNA, the CDR3 is TGCGCCAGCAGCTTAACTGGGACTAGCGGATACAATGAGCAGTTCTTC. The encoded protein is CASSLTGTSGYNEQFF.